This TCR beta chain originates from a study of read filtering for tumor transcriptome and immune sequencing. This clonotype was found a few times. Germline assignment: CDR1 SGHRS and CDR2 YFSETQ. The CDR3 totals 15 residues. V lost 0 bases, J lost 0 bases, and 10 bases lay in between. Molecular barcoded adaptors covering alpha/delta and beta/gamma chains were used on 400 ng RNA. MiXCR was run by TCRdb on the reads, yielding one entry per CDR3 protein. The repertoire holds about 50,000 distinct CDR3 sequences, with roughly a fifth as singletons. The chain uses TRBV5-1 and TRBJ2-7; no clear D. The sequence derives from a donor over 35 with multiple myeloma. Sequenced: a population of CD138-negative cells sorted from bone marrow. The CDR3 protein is CASSLAGLSSYEQYF. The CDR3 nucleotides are TGCGCCAGCAGCTTGGCAGGCCTTAGCTCCTACGAGCAGTACTTC.